The entry below gives a single T cell receptor (beta chain) sequence along with its context. Its antigen is unidentified. All donors participated as healthy donors of bone marrow. These data are taken from a study of cytomegalovirus exposure and HLA in healthy donors. Germline loops: CDR1 SGHTA, CDR2 FQGNSA. The trim removed 1 base at V and 7 bases at J, leaving 3 bases unmatched. CDR3 length: 13 amino acids. Study-level points and caveats: Across HLA loci, a later analysis found differing TCR association rates, with DRB1 most and HLA-C fewest. Generally TCR sequences proved uncommon, though certain public TCRs appeared in numerous donors.

The primer mix had 60 Vbeta and 13 Jbeta primers. Clones were sequenced by immunoSEQ multiplex PCR, and TCRdb holds only the in-frame ones, with some missing. The repertoire holds 65,000 to 90,000 clones, with about 81% as singletons. Sequencing was done on a sample of PBMCs. The chain couples TRBV7-2 to TRBJ1-2; the match to TRBD1 covers 7 bases. This clonotype was obtained from a man in his sixties in good health and CMV-seronegative. CDR3 DNA sequence: TGTGCCAGCAGCTTAGAGGGGGCGGTTGGCTACACCTTC. Its translation: CASSLEGAVGYTF.